These T cell receptor beta chains were read from a single sample in a study of blood T cell repertoires in COVID-19. The method was immunoSEQ multiplex PCR; TCRdb's version includes in-frame clones alone and lacks a portion of them. Of more than 150,000 clones listed, around nine tenths were seen once; the top ten hold approximately 2.5%. The sample was peripheral blood. The receptors stem from a middle-aged man with active or convalescent COVID-19. Each CDR3 is given with its conserved first and last residue. The D gene is left open where the match is weak. Clone size is given for some rows only: seen once, a few or many times, or a class if the clone is expanded.

.,TRBJ2-7,TRBD1,TRBV4-1,CASSQAGQGVYEQYF,TGCGCCAGCAGCCAGGCCGGACAGGGGGTTTACGAGCAGTACTTC
.,TRBJ2-7,.,TRBV5-1,CASSWGDYEQYF,TGCGCCAGCAGCTGGGGAGACTACGAGCAGTACTTC
.,TRBJ2-1,TRBD2,TRBV4-1,CASSQKTGWLPSGGENEQFF,TGCGCCAGCAGCCAGAAGACAGGCTGGTTGCCTAGCGGGGGGGAAAATGAGCAGTTCTTC
.,TRBJ2-2,TRBD2,TRBV4-1,CASSQETSGVVGELFF,TGCGCCAGCAGCCAAGAGACTAGCGGGGTGGTCGGGGAGCTGTTTTTT
.,TRBJ2-7,.,TRBV29-1,CSVVADNYEQYF,TGCAGCGTTGTGGCAGATAACTACGAGCAGTACTTC
.,TRBJ1-1,.,TRBV4-1,CASSPPGWRNTEAFF,TGCGCCAGCAGCCCCCCGGGGTGGCGGAACACTGAAGCTTTCTTT
few,TRBJ1-6,TRBD1,TRBV7-9,CASSADRTGQPLSPLHF,TGTGCCAGCAGCGCTGACCGAACGGGACAGCCGTTATCACCCCTCCACTTT
.,TRBJ1-1,.,TRBV5-8,CASSLETLAFF,TGTGCCAGCAGCTTGGAAACTCTCGCTTTCTTT
.,TRBJ1-3,TRBD1,TRBV28,CASSQMGQDGNTIYF,TGTGCCAGCAGTCAGATGGGACAGGATGGAAACACCATATATTTT
.,TRBJ2-2,TRBD2,TRBV5-1,CASSSVAGAPNTGELFF,TGCGCCAGCAGCTCCGTAGCGGGGGCCCCGAACACCGGGGAGCTGTTTTTT
.,TRBJ2-1,.,TRBV6-1,CASSEAGWGLFF,TGTGCCAGCAGTGAAGCAGGATGGGGGCTGTTCTTC
once,TRBJ2-5,TRBD2,TRBV7-3,CASSVSGGTQETQYF,TGTGCCAGCAGCGTTAGCGGGGGGACCCAAGAGACCCAGTACTTC
.,TRBJ2-3,TRBD2,TRBV27,CASNPSGGEGVTDTQYF,TGTGCCAGCAACCCCAGCGGGGGGGAGGGAGTCACAGATACGCAGTATTTT
.,TRBJ1-3,TRBD1,TRBV5-1,CASRGQLSGNTIYF,TGCGCCAGCAGGGGACAGCTCTCTGGAAACACCATATATTTT
once,TRBJ2-1,.,TRBV7-2,CASSAGVTGSYNEQFF,TGTGCCAGCAGCGCCGGAGTTACTGGCTCCTACAATGAGCAGTTCTTC
.,TRBJ1-3,.,TRBV7-9,CASSLAGAGNTIYF,TGTGCCAGCAGCTTAGCAGGGGCTGGAAACACCATATATTTT
.,TRBJ2-2,TRBD2,TRBV5-5,CASSPGLAGTGELFF,TGTGCCAGCAGCCCTGGACTAGCGGGCACCGGGGAGCTGTTTTTT
.,TRBJ2-3,.,TRBV7-9,CASSRTGFNHPSTDTQYF,TGTGCCAGCAGCCGTACAGGGTTCAACCATCCTAGCACAGATACGCAGTATTTT
once,TRBJ1-2,.,TRBV4-3,CASSQGTHYGYTF,TGCGCCAGCAGCCAAGGGACACACTATGGCTACACCTTC
.,TRBJ1-2,.,TRBV28,CASSFGGMGYTF,TGTGCCAGCAGTTTCGGGGGGATGGGCTACACCTTC
.,TRBJ1-3,.,TRBV3-1/TRBV3-2,CASSNGQNSGNTIYF,TGTGCCAGCAGCAATGGACAGAACTCTGGAAACACCATATATTTT
.,TRBJ2-3,TRBD1,TRBV6-1,CASSEDRRDTQYF,TGTGCCAGCAGTGAGGACAGGAGAGATACGCAGTATTTT
.,TRBJ1-2,TRBD1,TRBV30,CAWNRGPIGYTF,TGTGCCTGGAACAGGGGGCCGATTGGCTACACCTTC
.,TRBJ1-5,TRBD1,TRBV4-1,CASSQDTGTDYQPQHF,TGCGCCAGCAGCCAAGATACCGGGACAGATTATCAGCCCCAGCATTTT
once,TRBJ2-2,.,TRBV7-9,CASSPSGGAPGELFF,TGTGCCAGCAGCCCGTCTGGGGGGGCTCCCGGGGAGCTGTTTTTT
once,TRBJ1-1,TRBD1,TRBV30,CAWTGTGPTEAFF,TGTGCCTGGACCGGGACAGGGCCCACTGAAGCTTTCTTT
.,TRBJ1-5,TRBD1,TRBV6-4,CASRGQGPPQHF,TGTGCCAGCAGGGGACAGGGGCCGCCCCAGCATTTT
few,TRBJ1-1,.,TRBV6-1,CASSEAYRSNTEAFF,TGTGCCAGCAGTGAAGCTTACAGGTCGAACACTGAAGCTTTCTTT
.,TRBJ1-3,.,TRBV9,CASSDYSGNTIYF,TGTGCCAGCAGCGATTATTCTGGAAACACCATATATTTT
.,TRBJ1-5,.,TRBV6-5,CASRGRGWGPQHF,TGTGCCAGCAGAGGCAGGGGATGGGGGCCCCAGCATTTT
.,TRBJ2-2,TRBD1,TRBV5-1,CASSPTGGGGELFF,TGCGCCAGCAGTCCGACAGGGGGCGGCGGGGAGCTGTTTTTT
.,TRBJ2-5,TRBD2,TRBV19,CASSIAGGIQETQYF,TGTGCCAGTAGTATAGCGGGGGGGATCCAAGAGACCCAGTACTTC
.,TRBJ2-1,TRBD1,TRBV9,CASSSGQGSYNEQFF,TGTGCCAGCAGCTCGGGACAGGGTTCCTACAATGAGCAGTTCTTC
few,TRBJ2-5,TRBD2,TRBV7-2,CASSRTLLTSGGAGTQYF,TGTGCCAGCAGCCGTACTCTCTTGACTAGCGGGGGGGCCGGGACCCAGTACTTC
few,TRBJ1-1,.,TRBV11-2,CASSHRGNTEAFF,TGTGCCAGCAGCCACCGCGGTAACACTGAAGCTTTCTTT
.,TRBJ2-3,TRBD2,TRBV7-8,CASSLSGGSDTQYF,TGTGCCAGCAGCCTCAGCGGGGGGTCAGATACGCAGTATTTT
.,TRBJ2-3,.,TRBV5-8,CASSLGSTPGALDTDTQYF,TGTGCCAGCAGCTTGGGGTCGACTCCTGGCGCCTTAGACACAGATACGCAGTATTTT
.,TRBJ1-2,TRBD1,TRBV27,CASRTGTGRNGYTF,TGTGCCAGCAGGACCGGGACAGGGCGGAATGGCTACACCTTC
.,TRBJ1-1,.,TRBV6-2/TRBV6-3,CASSYTAFMNTEAFF,TGTGCCAGCAGTTACACAGCCTTCATGAACACTGAAGCTTTCTTT
.,TRBJ2-7,.,TRBV13,CASSLSRNEQYF,TGTGCCAGCAGCTTATCTAGGAACGAGCAGTACTTC
.,TRBJ1-2,TRBD1,TRBV7-9,CASSPDRGAGYTF,TGTGCCAGCAGCCCTGACAGGGGCGCTGGCTACACCTTC
once,TRBJ2-3,TRBD1,TRBV13,CASSFGQGVDTQYF,TGTGCCAGCAGCTTCGGACAGGGGGTGGATACGCAGTATTTT
.,TRBJ1-3,TRBD1,TRBV7-2,CASSSGTGYGNTIYF,TGTGCCAGCAGCTCCGGGACAGGGTACGGAAACACCATATATTTT
.,TRBJ1-2,TRBD1,TRBV23-1,CASSQDGRGPGYTF,TGCGCCAGCAGTCAGGACGGCAGGGGGCCTGGCTACACCTTC
.,TRBJ2-2,.,TRBV11-1,CASSLDGSYGELFF,TGTGCCAGCAGCTTAGATGGGAGCTACGGGGAGCTGTTTTTT
.,TRBJ2-7,.,TRBV10-1,CAGHGWTRSFYEQYF,TGCGCCGGCCACGGATGGACACGCTCCTTCTACGAGCAGTACTTC
.,TRBJ1-6,TRBD1,TRBV6-1,CASSEQGQGGNSPLHF,TGTGCCAGCAGTGAACAGGGACAGGGGGGTAATTCACCCCTCCACTTT
.,TRBJ2-3,.,TRBV30,CAWHLEQESTDTQYF,TGTGCCTGGCATCTTGAACAGGAATCCACAGATACGCAGTATTTT
.,TRBJ2-2,TRBD2,TRBV6-5,CASSYSWTSTGGELFF,TGTGCCAGCAGTTACTCGTGGACTAGCACTGGCGGGGAGCTGTTTTTT
.,TRBJ2-2,TRBD1,TRBV7-7,CASSETGGPGELFF,TGTGCTAGCTCTGAGACAGGGGGTCCCGGGGAGCTGTTTTTT
.,TRBJ1-5,.,TRBV28,CASSLYRGDVSNQPQHF,TGTGCCAGCAGTTTATATCGGGGGGACGTTAGCAATCAGCCCCAGCATTTT
.,TRBJ1-4,.,TRBV15,CATSNPSTGPNEKLFF,TGTGCCACCAGCAACCCCTCGACAGGCCCTAATGAAAAACTGTTTTTT
.,TRBJ2-1,TRBD2,TRBV27,CASSAGTSGYNEQFF,TGTGCCAGCAGCGCAGGGACTAGCGGGTACAATGAGCAGTTCTTC
.,TRBJ1-2,TRBD1,TRBV3-1/TRBV3-2,CASSQGQGSYTF,TGTGCCAGCAGCCAAGGACAGGGGAGCTACACCTTC
.,TRBJ1-5,.,TRBV19,CASSIDREQPQHF,TGTGCCAGTAGTATAGACAGGGAACAGCCCCAGCATTTT
.,TRBJ1-6,TRBD1,TRBV3-1/TRBV3-2,CASSPGQNNSPLHF,TGTGCCAGCAGCCCGGGACAGAATAATTCACCCCTCCACTTT
.,TRBJ1-2,.,TRBV18,CASSPGQGGGYTF,TGTGCCAGCTCACCGGGACAAGGGGGAGGCTACACCTTC
.,TRBJ2-5,TRBD2,TRBV6-6,CASSYARGGETQYF,TGTGCCAGCAGTTACGCGCGGGGGGGGGAGACCCAGTACTTC
.,TRBJ1-5,TRBD1,TRBV30,CAWAGQGNQPQHF,TGTGCCTGGGCAGGACAGGGCAATCAGCCCCAGCATTTT